Shown below are 26 T cell receptor beta chains from a single sample sequenced in a study of identical twins. TCRdb ran MiXCR on the 5' RACE reads and lists one entry per CDR3 protein. The sample carries just over 450,000 distinct CDR3 sequences, approximately 15% recorded once. This same sample was also taken into another study, of yellow fever vaccine responses in identical twins.

The specimen sequenced was CD4+ T cells sorted from blood. These receptors all stem from a woman between 18 and 30 years old in good health.

Only a few counts were recorded for this clonotype. This sequence joins TRBV6-1 and TRBJ2-5; perhaps TRBD1 as D (5 bases). Germline values: CDR1 MNHNS, CDR2 SASEGT. CDR3 length: 15 residues. Trimming took 6 bases from V and 5 from J, leaving 19 bases between them. The CDR3 nucleotides read TGTGCCAGCAGCCAACAAAGACAGTTTGGGGAGACCCAGTACTTC. Amino acids: CASSQQRQFGETQYF.

Many counts were recorded for this clonotype. The chain carries TRBV10-3 and TRBJ2-3; a weak D match, TRBD2 (6 bases). The length of the CDR3 is 13 residues. Germline CDR1 is ENHRY and CDR2 is SYGVKD. Trimming shortened V by 5 bases and J by 3 bases, and 9 bases separated the two germline ends. CDR3 DNA sequence: TGTGCCATCAGTCGCGGGGAGACAGATACGCAGTATTTT. Translating it yields CAISRGETDTQYF.

The rearrangement links TRBV19 to TRBJ2-7; 14 bases match TRBD2. Looked up from germline, CDR1 is LNHDA and CDR2 is SQIVND (reference sequence). The V segment lost 10 bases and the J segment 7 bases; nucleotides outside the gene matches: 15. CDR3 length: 16 residues. CDR3 nucleotides: TGTGCCACCGCCGGGACTAGCGGGAGCGTCGTGTGGGAGCAGTACTTC. This codes for CATAGTSGSVVWEQYF.

The chain employs TRBV5-1 and TRBJ2-5, with no clear D. The CDR3 spans 15 residues. CDR1 and CDR2 (germline): SGHRS, YFSETQ. With 0 bases removed from V and 1 base from J, the gap between germline ends came to 10 bases. CDR3 sequence (DNA): TGCGCCAGCAGCTTGGGGGGAATCTCCCAAGAGACCCAGTACTTC. Amino acid sequence: CASSLGGISQETQYF.

This clonotype was seen a handful of times. Written as DNA, the CDR3 is TGCGCCAGCTCCCTGCTTGGGACGGGGGAGACCCAGTACTTC. This sequence encodes CASSLLGTGETQYF. This chain connects TRBV5-1 to TRBJ2-5, with D possibly being TRBD1 or TRBD2 (5 bases each). V lost 7 bases and J lost 5, with 18 bases in between. This CDR3 comprises 14 residues. CDR1 and CDR2 (germline): SGHRS, YFSETQ.

This clonotype was seen only a few times. This rearrangement joins TRBV14 to TRBJ2-3, with D hard to call. CDR1 is SGHDN and CDR2 is FVKESK in the germline V gene. The CDR3 is made up of 15 amino acids. Trimming pared 2 bases from V and 2 bases from J, leaving 11 bases between. Here the CDR3 DNA reads TGTGCCAGCAGCCAATTATACCGCAACACAGATACGCAGTATTTT. It translates to CASSQLYRNTDTQYF.

V and J are TRBV20-1 and TRBJ2-4; a possible D gene is TRBD2 (6 bases). Trimming cost V 4 bases and J 2 bases, with 15 bases left between them. Germline CDR1 reads DFQATT; CDR2 reads SNEGSKA (reference sequence). The CDR3 is 15 residues long. The CDR3 is CSAMEGPGTKNIQYF. CDR3 in DNA: TGCAGTGCTATGGAGGGCCCCGGGACCAAAAACATTCAGTACTTC.

The chain recombines TRBV7-2 with TRBJ1-6, with D possibly being TRBD1 (5 bases). CDR3 length: 13 amino acids. CDR1 SGHTA and CDR2 FQGNSA come from the germline V gene. V shed 5 bases and J shed 8 bases, with 10 bases lying between them. The CDR3 region has the DNA TGTGCCAGCAGCCCAAGAGGGGATTCACCCCTCCACTTT. It is translated as CASSPRGDSPLHF.

This clonotype was picked up many times. Here the CDR3 DNA reads TGTGCCAGCAGTTTCTCGGGGACGGTTACGCAGTATTTT. Translation: CASSFSGTVTQYF. The gene calls are TRBV12-3 or TRBV12-4 and TRBJ2-3, with D perhaps TRBD1 or TRBD2 (5 bases each). The ends were cut back, 3 bases at V and 8 bases at J, with 12 bases in the middle. The CDR3 runs to 13 residues.

V is TRBV10-3 and J is TRBJ2-1, with 7 bases aligning to TRBD1. V gave up 6 bases and J gave up 0 bases; unmatched junction bases: 8. The CDR3 extends over 16 amino acids. CDR1 and CDR2 from the germline V gene are ENHRY and SYGVKD. CDR3 nucleotide sequence: TGTGCCATCAGCCTAATCGGGACAGCCTCCTACAATGAGCAGTTCTTC. This gives the protein CAISLIGTASYNEQFF.

The V call is TRBV6-1, the J call TRBJ2-7; D might be TRBD1 (8 bases). CDR1 MNHNS and CDR2 SASEGT come from the germline V gene. This CDR3 contains 15 residues. The ends were cut back, 4 bases at V and 1 base at J, with 14 bases in the middle. The CDR3 DNA follows: TGTGCCAGCAGTGTTAACAGGGGGGGATCCTACGAGCAGTACTTC. Translation gives CASSVNRGGSYEQYF.

V usage is TRBV6-5 and J usage is TRBJ1-1; possible D gene TRBD1, 6 bases. V lost 2 bases to trimming and J lost 4 bases, with 11 bases between them. Germline V gene data show CDR1 as MNHEY and CDR2 as SVGAGI. This CDR3 is built from 14 residues. Written as DNA, the CDR3 is TGTGCCAGCAGTTACAGGGGGGCCCCCACTGAAGCTTTCTTT. Translating it yields CASSYRGAPTEAFF.

This clonotype was recorded at least ten times. DNA for the CDR3: TGCAGCGTCCTCGGGACTAGCGGGGGGACCGGGGAGCTGTTTTTT. Translation gives CSVLGTSGGTGELFF. V and J are TRBV29-1 and TRBJ2-2, with TRBD2 matching over 15 bases. V lost 6 bases, J lost 5 bases, and 4 bases stayed unmatched. The CDR3 extends over 15 amino acids. The germline V gene has CDR1 SQVTM and CDR2 ANQGSEA.

This clonotype was counted a few times. The V gene is TRBV12-5, the J gene TRBJ2-2; unclear D gene. CDR3 length equals 14 residues. Germline CDR1 and CDR2: LGHNT and FRNRAP. With 2 bases removed from V and 6 bases from J, the gap between germline ends came to 10 bases. CDR3: CASGLYPNSGELFF. The CDR3 DNA follows: TGTGCTAGTGGTTTGTACCCAAACTCCGGGGAGCTGTTTTTT.

There are a few counts of this clonotype. This chain links TRBV5-6 with TRBJ1-5; 7 bases match TRBD1. V lost 4 bases to trimming and J lost 2 bases; unmatched junction nucleotides: 6. Germline V gives CDR1 SGHDT, CDR2 YYEEEE. The CDR3 is 15 residues long. The CDR3 here is CASSPRGGRNQPQHF. The CDR3 DNA reads as TGTGCCAGCAGCCCCAGGGGGGGCCGCAATCAGCCCCAGCATTTT.

This clonotype was seen once. The chain couples TRBV20-1 to TRBJ2-1, with 13 positions matching TRBD2. The CDR3 runs to 13 residues. V was clipped by 6 bases and J by 10 bases; unmatched bases: 6. CDR1 and CDR2 from the germline V gene are DFQATT and SNEGSKA (reference sequence). CDR3 amino acids: CSARRLAGGEQFF. Written as DNA, the CDR3 is TGCAGTGCCCGCCGACTAGCGGGAGGCGAGCAGTTCTTC.

The chain recombines TRBV9 with TRBJ2-7; TRBD1 agrees at 9 bases. Trimming at V came to 2 bases and at J to 5 bases, leaving 5 bases not matched to a gene. Per the germline V gene, CDR1 is SGDLS and CDR2 is YYNGEE. The CDR3 contains 14 residues. The CDR3 loop reads CASSVGQGTHEQYF. CDR3 coding DNA: TGTGCCAGCAGCGTTGGACAGGGGACCCACGAGCAGTACTTC.

The V call is TRBV14, the J call TRBJ2-6, with D unclear. CDR3 length equals 17 residues. With 1 base removed from V and 1 base from J, the gap between germline ends came to 11 bases. CDR1 and CDR2 (germline): SGHDN, FVKESK. Written as DNA, the CDR3 is TGTGCCAGCAGCCAAGCCGGATTGGAGTCTGGGGCCAACGTCCTGACTTTC. Protein product: CASSQAGLESGANVLTF.

There are many counts of this clonotype. The chain recombines TRBV27 with TRBJ2-5; 8 bases agree with TRBD2. The CDR3 sequence is 13 residues long. Germline V gives CDR1 MNHEY, CDR2 SMNVEV (reference sequence). V gave up 5 bases and J gave up 7 bases; unmatched junction bases: 6. The DNA of the CDR3 is TGTGCCAGCAGTCTGGGGCGGGGGGCGACCCAGTACTTC. Its translation: CASSLGRGATQYF.

The chain carries TRBV6-2 or TRBV6-3 and TRBJ1-1; weak D call: TRBD1 (5 bases). Germline CDR1 and CDR2: MNHEY and SVGEGT. V lost 2 bases, J lost 5 bases, and 18 bases lay in between. CDR3 length: 16 amino acids. The CDR3: CASSYDSGRVRTEAFF. The CDR3 nucleotides are TGTGCCAGCAGTTACGACTCGGGCAGGGTAAGGACTGAAGCTTTCTTT.

The chain joins TRBV6-1 to TRBJ2-7; TRBD1 might be the D (6 bases). The ends were cut back, 4 bases at V and 4 bases at J, with 8 bases in the middle. There are 12 residues in the CDR3. Per the germline V gene, CDR1 is MNHNS and CDR2 is SASEGT. CDR3 residues: CASSVGQYEQYF. For the CDR3, the DNA is TGTGCCAGCAGTGTCGGACAGTACGAGCAGTACTTC.

The CDR3 coding sequence is TGTGCCAGTATCAAGGGGGGCAGTTCGGATGAGCGTTTCTTC. Translated, it gives CASIKGGSSDERFF. The chain carries TRBV6-1 and TRBJ2-1; D assignment may be TRBD1 or TRBD2 (6 bases each). V was pared by 9 bases and J by 16 bases, with 28 bases between. The germline CDR1 and CDR2 sequences are MNHNS and SASEGT. The length of the CDR3 is 14 residues.

The rearrangement links TRBV20-1 to TRBJ2-6, with D maybe TRBD1 (6 bases). In germline, CDR1 is DFQATT, CDR2 SNEGSKA (reference sequence). This CDR3 region has 18 residues. Trimming removed 0 bases from V and 1 base from J, with 16 bases in between. The CDR3 DNA reads TGCAGTGCTAGAGATTCAACAGGGAGAAGGTCTGGGGCCAACGTCCTGACTTTC. Amino acids: CSARDSTGRRSGANVLTF.

The V gene is TRBV5-6, the J gene TRBJ2-7; D possibly corresponds to TRBD2 (5 bases). CDR1 is SGHDT and CDR2 is YYEEEE in the germline V gene. This CDR3 spans 15 amino acids. Trimming stripped 3 bases from V and 1 base from J, with 14 bases between. Written as DNA, the CDR3 is TGTGCCAGCAGCTCGAGGCGGGTATCGTCCTACGAGCAGTACTTC. This encodes CASSSRRVSSYEQYF.

This rearrangement joins TRBV20-1 to TRBJ2-7, with 11 bases lining up with TRBD2. The germline V gene encodes CDR1 DFQATT and CDR2 SNEGSKA (reference sequence). With V trimmed by 3 bases and J by 5 bases, 9 bases remained unmatched. The CDR3 has 15 residues. CDR3 region: CSASGLAGGSHEQYF. CDR3 bases: TGCAGTGCTAGTGGTCTAGCGGGGGGCAGCCACGAGCAGTACTTC.

The J gene is TRBJ1-2, the V gene TRBV24-1, with D perhaps TRBD1 (5 bases). The CDR3 is made up of 17 amino acids. The V gene's germline CDR1 is KGHDR and CDR2 SFDVKD. V was cut by 2 bases and J by 3 bases, with 18 bases left in between. Here the CDR3 DNA reads TGTGCCACCAGTGATTCCCTCGGACGGCCGGGGGACTATGGCTACACCTTC. This encodes CATSDSLGRPGDYGYTF.